This T cell receptor (beta chain) was captured by sequencing in a study of T cell responses to AZD1222 COVID-19 vaccine. Whole-study results and caveats: Spike-specific TCRs gained breadth and depth after people received two AZD1222 doses. Most donors were white British and more were female, and clonal diversity was possibly underestimated. The repertoires were collected only after the peak T cell response.

V lost 0 bases and J 3 bases, leaving 5 bases between the germline ends. This CDR3 has 13 amino acids. Germline values: CDR1 MNHEY, CDR2 SMNVEV (reference sequence). As concerns this clone: The antigen is not known.

Some clones are missing from TCRdb's copy, which holds only in-frame ones; the method was immunoSEQ multiplex PCR. The sample contains about 120,000 clones, about 80% of which appear only once. The rearrangement uses TRBV27 and TRBJ1-1, with unresolved D. This TCR was sampled from an adult in good health. Here the sequenced sample was peripheral blood, taken on day 0 of AZD1222 vaccination. CDR3 in DNA: TGTGCCAGCAGTTTATCGTGGGACACTGAAGCTTTCTTT. Encoded protein: CASSLSWDTEAFF.